Each of the 17 T cell receptor beta chains below was sequenced from the same sample in a study of shared clonotypes between healthy human individuals (dated by TCRdb to 2018 to 2020). Library construction relied on the immunoSEQ multiplex PCR assay. TCRdb took this table from immuneACCESS and kept in-frame rearrangements with V and J called. Such tables lack part of the clones; where checked against another copy, unresolved V genes explain under half of the gap, and the rest is unexplained. The sample records more than 1.2 million clones, roughly 98.5% of which are singletons. The leading ten clones occupy approximately 0.38% of the sample. The sample was naive CD4+ T cells sorted from blood. The cell subset or site label for this specimen denotes: CD45RA+ positively selected. All receptors derive from a man aged 25-45 years in good health.

V is TRBV11-2 and J is TRBJ2-6; D remains ambiguous. Germline V gene sequence: CDR1 SGHAT, CDR2 FQNNGV. Trimming shortened V by 8 bases and J by 0 bases, and 5 bases separated the two germline ends. The CDR3 is made up of 13 amino acids. The CDR3 DNA sequence: TGTGCCAGCGGATACTCTGGGGCCAACGTCCTGACTTTC. Its protein product is CASGYSGANVLTF.

This clone appeared once. The V gene is TRBV29-1, the J gene TRBJ2-4, with D maybe TRBD1 (6 bases). V lost 3 bases, J lost 8 bases, and 23 bases lay in between. The CDR3 is 16 amino acids. Germline V gives CDR1 SQVTM, CDR2 ANQGSEA. The CDR3 region is CSVEPTWAQGGDIQYF. Written as DNA, the CDR3 is TGCAGCGTTGAGCCGACATGGGCCCAAGGGGGTGACATTCAGTACTTC.

The rearrangement links TRBV6-1 to TRBJ2-3; D uncertain. The CDR3 length is 14 residues. V was clipped by 8 bases and J by 2 bases, with 14 bases between them. Per germline, CDR1 MNHNS and CDR2 SASEGT. The CDR3 sequence is CASRSAMYTDTQYF. DNA for the CDR3: TGTGCCAGCCGATCGGCGATGTACACAGATACGCAGTATTTT.

Notes on this clone: Other DNA sequences from this sample encode an identical CDR3 as well. This sequence joins TRBV5-1 and TRBJ1-5; no definite D call. The length of the CDR3 is 14 residues. Trimming removed 1 base at V and 5 bases at J, with 10 bases between. CDR1 SGHRS and CDR2 YFSETQ come from the germline V gene. CDR3: CASSLLGPDQPQHF. The CDR3 DNA sequence: TGCGCCAGCAGCTTGTTGGGCCCCGATCAGCCCCAGCATTTT.

A remark on this clone: One end of the junction fails to match germline, which may point to a read error. The chain is built from TRBV5-1 and TRBJ2-1; TRBD1 agrees at 11 bases. The CDR3 length is 19 residues. Germline V gives CDR1 SGHRS, CDR2 YFSETQ. CDR3 protein: CASRLDRGRGGRSYNEQFF. In DNA form, the CDR3 reads TGCGCCAGCAGATTGGACAGGGGGCGAGGCGGGAGGTCCTACAATGAGCAGTTCTTC.

The chain recombines TRBV5-4 with TRBJ2-7, with 8 positions matching TRBD1. CDR3 length equals 14 residues. Per germline, CDR1 SGHNT and CDR2 YYREEE (reference sequence). The ends lost 10 bases at V and 5 bases at J; junction bases unmatched: 14. The CDR3 sequence: CAGWTGPRAHEQYF. CDR3 DNA: TGTGCCGGCTGGACAGGGCCCAGGGCCCACGAGCAGTACTTC.

V is TRBV5-8 and J is TRBJ1-5; no clear D. Germline CDR1 reads SGHTS; CDR2 reads YDEGEE. Trimming left V 3 bases short and J 3 bases short, with 19 bases between. The CDR3 spans 17 residues. The CDR3 coding sequence is TGTGCCAGCAGCTGGGTCCATTCAAGCGGGTTCAATCAGCCCCAGCATTTT. Translating gives CASSWVHSSGFNQPQHF.

This chain joins TRBV29-1 and TRBJ2-5; D is ambiguous. CDR1 is SQVTM and CDR2 is ANQGSEA in the germline V gene. The CDR3 is 12 residues long. The V and J ends lost 4 bases and 0 bases respectively, with 6 bases between them. The chain's CDR3 is CSVVSDQETQYF. DNA for the CDR3: TGCAGCGTTGTCAGTGACCAAGAGACCCAGTACTTC.

The V gene is TRBV6-6, the J gene TRBJ1-5; D is ambiguous. The germline V and J ends were trimmed by 0 bases and 8 bases, with 5 bases remaining between them. The CDR3 contains 12 residues. CDR1 is MNHNY, CDR2 SVGAGI, per germline (reference sequence). Here the CDR3 DNA reads TGTGCCAGCAGTTACTCGGTTGAGCCCCAGCATTTT. Protein: CASSYSVEPQHF.

This clone appeared a single time. The genes are TRBV7-8 and TRBJ2-7; the match to TRBD1 covers 7 bases. CDR1 is SGHVS and CDR2 is FQNEAQ in the germline V gene. The CDR3 runs 15 residues. Trimming cost V 0 bases and J 5 bases; bases outside gene matches: 7. CDR3 DNA: TGTGCCAGCAGCTTAGCTTGGGGGACAGTCAACGAGCAGTACTTC. Translated, it gives CASSLAWGTVNEQYF.

The V and J genes are TRBV5-4 and TRBJ1-2, with D unclear. The CDR3 has 18 residues. The germline CDR1 and CDR2 sequences are SGHNT and YYREEE (reference sequence). Trimming cost V 3 bases and J 8 bases, with 29 bases left between them. The CDR3 is CASSSHGEPMDSFRGYTF. The DNA for the CDR3 is TGTGCCAGCAGCTCCCACGGCGAGCCTATGGATTCCTTTCGAGGCTACACCTTC.

This clone was seen just once. V gene TRBV29-1 combines with J gene TRBJ1-2, with a possible D match to TRBD1 (6 bases). Germline V lookup: CDR1 SQVTM, CDR2 ANQGSEA. The CDR3 has 15 amino acids. V lost 1 base and J lost 6, with 18 bases in between. CDR3 loop: CSVEGFSGETNGYTF. The CDR3 region has the DNA TGCAGCGTTGAAGGTTTCTCAGGGGAAACGAATGGCTACACCTTC.

The chain combines TRBV5-1 with TRBJ2-1, with 7 bases lining up with TRBD1. The germline CDR1 and CDR2 sequences are SGHRS and YFSETQ. CDR3 length: 17 residues. J lost 0 bases, V lost 3 bases, and 9 bases had no gene match. CDR3: CASSSRPGQSSYNEQFF. The CDR3 nucleotides are TGCGCCAGCAGCTCGAGACCGGGACAGAGCTCCTACAATGAGCAGTTCTTC.

Concerning this clone: Other DNA sequences of this sample code for an identical CDR3. This chain uses TRBV19 with TRBJ2-3, with 10 bases identical to TRBD2. Germline V gene lookup returns CDR1 LNHDA and CDR2 SQIVND (reference sequence). Trimming took 2 bases from V and 1 from J; bases not matched to a gene: 0. This CDR3 contains 15 residues. This CDR3 is CASSILAGGTDTQYF. The CDR3, as DNA: TGTGCCAGTAGTATACTAGCGGGAGGCACAGATACGCAGTATTTT.

This clone appeared once. The chain carries TRBV15 and TRBJ2-3; 7 bases line up with TRBD2. In germline, CDR1 is LNHNV, CDR2 YYDKDF (reference sequence). V shed 0 bases, J shed 3 bases, and the junction held 12 bases outside the gene matches. CDR3 length: 18 residues. The CDR3 DNA follows: TGTGCCACCAGCAGAGAGTATGGTGGGGGGGGAATTACAGATACGCAGTATTTT. It specifies CATSREYGGGGITDTQYF.

The chain links TRBV5-1 to TRBJ2-5, with 14 bases matching TRBD2. Germline CDR1 is SGHRS and CDR2 is YFSETQ. The CDR3 consists of 15 residues. J gave up 3 bases and V 3 bases, and 1 base lay outside the gene matches. CDR3: CASSWGLAGEETQYF. In DNA, the CDR3 is TGCGCCAGCAGCTGGGGACTAGCGGGAGAAGAGACCCAGTACTTC.

The chain combines TRBV6-1 with TRBJ1-5; D gene uncertain. The CDR3 is 13 amino acids. Germline CDR1 reads MNHNS; CDR2 reads SASEGT. With 8 bases removed from V and 4 bases from J, the gap between germline ends came to 12 bases. CDR3 sequence: CASAAASNQPQHF. In DNA form, the CDR3 reads TGTGCCAGCGCGGCAGCCTCAAATCAGCCCCAGCATTTT.